This T cell receptor (beta chain) was recorded in a study of blood T cell repertoires in COVID-19. Overall study context: Samples of COVID-19 (acute and convalescent) were obtained from the United States, Italy and Spain. The cDNA or gDNA used as material had been derived from T cells, B-cell-depleted T cells, or PBMCs.

In the authors' methods: Estimates of nucleated cell counts were drawn from the amplification of reference gene primers. Some clones are missing from TCRdb's copy, which holds only in-frame ones; the method was immunoSEQ multiplex PCR. That table supplies the V and J calls and clone size; D and trimming were determined from the DNA. Of a few hundred thousand clones listed, approximately 91% are singletons. The receptor's source is a woman aged 30 to 39 with acute or convalescent COVID-19. Sequenced material: peripheral blood.

Here the CDR3 DNA reads TGTGCCAGTAGCAGAGGGACAGCCGGTACGCAGTATTTT. Its translation is CASSRGTAGTQYF. The rearrangement links TRBV19 to TRBJ2-3; TRBD1 aligns across 7 bases. This CDR3 has 13 residues. Trimming removed 6 bases from V and 8 bases from J; junction bases left unmatched: 8. Per germline, CDR1 LNHDA and CDR2 SQIVND (reference sequence).